The present entry profiles one TCR beta chain with its context. Its antigen is not known. The record originates from a study of PD-1 blockade in classical Hodgkin lymphoma. Study-level findings and limits: Before treatment, complete responders showed about the same diversity as newly diagnosed patients.

Exposure to brentuximab vedotin varied, and each patient had relapsed following autologous stem cell transplantation. Assay used: immunoSEQ multiplex PCR; TCRdb lists only in-frame clones, some missing. Of roughly 90,000 clones in the sample, roughly 79% were seen once. The sequencing used peripheral blood mononuclear cells (PBMCs), collected before the second cycle of nivolumab. The source is a human donor with classical Hodgkin lymphoma.

The CDR3 DNA is TGCGCCAGCAGCTTGGGGGCGGGAGTAGACACTGAAGCTTTCTTT. It yields the protein CASSLGAGVDTEAFF. The chain couples TRBV5-1 to TRBJ1-1, with D hard to call. CDR1 and CDR2 from the germline V gene are SGHRS and YFSETQ. The CDR3 sequence is 15 residues long. V was shortened by 0 bases and J by 3 bases, with 12 bases between the two germline ends.